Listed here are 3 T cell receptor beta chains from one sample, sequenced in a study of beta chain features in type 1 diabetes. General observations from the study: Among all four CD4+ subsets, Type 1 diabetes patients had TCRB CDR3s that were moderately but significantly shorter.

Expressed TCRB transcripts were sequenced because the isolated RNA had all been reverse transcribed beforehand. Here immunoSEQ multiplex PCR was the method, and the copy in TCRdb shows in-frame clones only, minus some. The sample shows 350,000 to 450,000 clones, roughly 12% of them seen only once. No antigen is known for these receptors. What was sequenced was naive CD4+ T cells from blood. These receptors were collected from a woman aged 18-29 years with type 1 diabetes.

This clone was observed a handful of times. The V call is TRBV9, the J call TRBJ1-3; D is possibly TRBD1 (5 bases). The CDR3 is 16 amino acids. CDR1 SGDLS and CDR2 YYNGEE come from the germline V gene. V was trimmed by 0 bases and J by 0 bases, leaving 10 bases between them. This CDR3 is CASSVDSRASGNTIYF. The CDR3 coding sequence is TGTGCCAGCAGCGTAGATTCCAGGGCCTCTGGAAACACCATATATTTT.

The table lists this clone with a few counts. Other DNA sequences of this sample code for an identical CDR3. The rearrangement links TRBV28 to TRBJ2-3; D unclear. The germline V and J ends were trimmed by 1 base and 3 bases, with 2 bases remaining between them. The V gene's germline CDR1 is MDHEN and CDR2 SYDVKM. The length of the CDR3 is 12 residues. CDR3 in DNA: TGTGCCAGCAGTTTATCGACAGATACGCAGTATTTT. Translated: CASSLSTDTQYF.

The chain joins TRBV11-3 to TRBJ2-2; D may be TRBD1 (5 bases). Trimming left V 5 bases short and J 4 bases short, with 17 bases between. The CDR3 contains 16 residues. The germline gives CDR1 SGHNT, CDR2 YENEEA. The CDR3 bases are TGTGCCAGCAGCGGAACAGGCGGCTCGTTCACCGGGGAGCTGTTTTTT. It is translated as CASSGTGGSFTGELFF.